The 24 T cell receptor beta chains reported below all come from one sample, sequenced in a study of T-cell reconstitution after alpha-beta-depleted transplantation in children. Unique molecular identifiers tagged the TCRbeta library. TCRdb independently ran MiXCR on the PCR reads; one entry per CDR3 protein. The table lists hundreds of thousands of distinct CDR3 sequences, about 17% of them singletons. The sequenced sample was PBMCs from the stem cell graft donor, obtained from the stem cell graft. These receptors originate from a human donor who donated a stem cell graft to a child with acute lymphoblastic leukemia.

This clonotype appeared a few times. The J gene is TRBJ1-2, the V gene TRBV27; no clear D gene. This CDR3 contains 14 residues. Looked up from germline, CDR1 is MNHEY and CDR2 is SMNVEV (reference sequence). The germline V and J ends were trimmed by 4 bases and 5 bases, with 14 bases remaining between them. DNA of the CDR3: TGTGCCAGCAGTTCTTCCCCGGTCGAGTATGGCTACACCTTC. Its translation is CASSSSPVEYGYTF.

This clonotype was observed a few times. The V and J genes are TRBV5-1 and TRBJ2-1; tentatively, D is TRBD1 (6 bases). The CDR3 sequence is 15 residues long. Looked up from germline, CDR1 is SGHRS and CDR2 is YFSETQ. V was pared by 2 bases and J by 5 bases, with 14 bases between. CDR3 in DNA: TGCGCCAGCAGCTTAGCCGGGACAATAAACAATGAGCAGTTCTTC. This codes for CASSLAGTINNEQFF.

The V gene is TRBV18, the J gene TRBJ2-3, with unresolved D. The CDR3 loop spans 16 amino acids. Germline CDR1 and CDR2: KGHSH and LQKENI. V was cut by 4 bases and J by 0 bases, with 14 bases left in between. The CDR3 loop reads CASSLTRILSTDTQYF. CDR3 coding DNA: TGTGCCAGCTCACTCACCAGGATACTTAGCACAGATACGCAGTATTTT.

This clonotype came up a few times. V gene TRBV28 combines with J gene TRBJ2-5; 8 bases agree with TRBD1. V shed 11 bases and J 5 bases; nucleotides not matched to a gene: 13. CDR1 and CDR2 (germline): MDHEN, SYDVKM. The CDR3 extends over 14 amino acids. CDR3 protein: CAVPGGPLGETQYF. CDR3 DNA: TGTGCCGTTCCAGGGGGCCCCCTTGGGGAGACCCAGTACTTC.

In this sample, this clonotype turned up a few times. The rearrangement links TRBV27 to TRBJ2-1, with D tentatively TRBD2 (7 bases). CDR3 length: 17 residues. The V end was cut by 3 bases, the J end by 5 bases, with 20 bases between. Germline V gives CDR1 MNHEY, CDR2 SMNVEV (reference sequence). The CDR3 coding sequence is TGTGCCAGCAGTTTTCCGGGGGGCGGGTGTGAAAACAATGAGCAGTTCTTC. Translated: CASSFPGGGCENNEQFF.

A few counts support this clonotype. This chain connects TRBV3-1 to TRBJ2-1; possibly TRBD1 or TRBD2 for D (5 bases each). This CDR3 is 16 amino acids long. V dropped 1 base and J dropped 1 base, with 11 bases sitting between them. Germline CDR1 LGHDT, CDR2 YNNKEL (reference sequence). DNA for the CDR3: TGTGCCAGCAGCCAAGGAGGGGCCCCGTCCTACAATGAGCAGTTCTTC. It translates to CASSQGGAPSYNEQFF.

The chain joins TRBV27 to TRBJ2-7; TRBD2 matches at 10 bases. V lost 8 bases to trimming and J lost 0 bases; unmatched junction nucleotides: 13. This CDR3 has 17 amino acids. CDR1 and CDR2 from the germline V gene are MNHEY and SMNVEV (reference sequence). Here the CDR3 DNA reads TGTGCCAGCCCGTTCTCGGCTAGCGGGAGAAGCTCCTACGAGCAGTACTTC. It encodes CASPFSASGRSSYEQYF.

The genes are TRBV5-1 and TRBJ1-2; a weak D match, TRBD1 (5 bases). The CDR3 contains 15 residues. Trimming removed 3 bases from V and 2 bases from J, with 14 bases in between. Germline loops: CDR1 SGHRS, CDR2 YFSETQ. In nucleotides, the CDR3 is TGCGCCAGCAGCTGGGGGGTGACGGAAAACTATGGCTACACCTTC. This sequence encodes CASSWGVTENYGYTF.

The chain employs TRBV4-2 and TRBJ1-1; no firm D call. CDR3 length: 13 amino acids. Trimming removed 1 base from V and 6 bases from J, with 9 bases in between. CDR1 LGHNA and CDR2 YNFKEQ come from the germline V gene. CDR3 in amino acids: CASSQVELPEAFF. CDR3 sequence (DNA): TGTGCCAGCAGCCAAGTTGAGTTACCTGAAGCTTTCTTT.

The J gene is TRBJ1-2, the V gene TRBV7-6; the D gene is possibly TRBD1 (5 bases). V dropped 5 bases and J dropped 3 bases, with 16 bases sitting between them. Germline V gene lookup returns CDR1 SGHVS and CDR2 FNYEAQ. The CDR3 extends over 15 amino acids. The CDR3 sequence: CASSPGPGRDYGYTF. CDR3 DNA sequence: TGTGCCAGCAGCCCAGGGCCAGGAAGAGACTATGGCTACACCTTC. Filled out from reference TRBV7-6 and TRBJ1-2, the complete variable domain reads GAGVSQSPRYKVTKRGQDVALRCDPISGHVSLYWYRQALGQGPEFLTYFNYEAQQDKSGLPNDRFSAERPEGSISTLTIQRTEQRDSAMYRCASSPGPGRDYGYTFGSGTRLTVV.

V is TRBV7-9 and J is TRBJ2-1; tentatively, D is TRBD2 (6 bases). The CDR3 is made up of 15 amino acids. V was shortened by 5 bases and J by 4 bases, with 15 bases between the two germline ends. The germline gives CDR1 SEHNR, CDR2 FQNEAQ (reference sequence). CDR3 sequence: CASSLASAEYNEQFF. DNA for the CDR3: TGTGCCAGCAGCCTCGCTAGCGCGGAATACAATGAGCAGTTCTTC.

This sequence joins TRBV20-1 and TRBJ1-6; 9 bases are a match to TRBD1. V lost 4 bases, J lost 8 bases, and 6 bases stayed unmatched. CDR1 and CDR2 from the germline V gene are DFQATT and SNEGSKA (reference sequence). This CDR3 contains 14 residues. CDR3 sequence reads: CSAMGQGWDSPLHF. CDR3 DNA sequence: TGCAGTGCTATGGGACAGGGCTGGGATTCACCCCTCCACTTT.

The V call is TRBV20-1, the J call TRBJ2-1, with TRBD2 as a possible D gene (5 bases). Germline CDR1 is DFQATT and CDR2 is SNEGSKA (reference sequence). This CDR3 is built from 14 residues. V lost 3 bases, J lost 12 bases, and 21 bases lay in between. CDR3 loop: CSASLAARLSRQFF. CDR3 DNA sequence: TGCAGTGCTAGCCTAGCAGCCCGATTAAGTAGGCAGTTCTTC.

This clonotype appeared a few times. V and J are TRBV30 and TRBJ1-2; 8 bases line up with TRBD1. The germline gives CDR1 GTSNPN, CDR2 SVGIG (reference sequence). Germline trimming cut 4 bases from V and 5 bases from J; bases unmatched to any gene: 3. This CDR3 has 12 amino acids. CDR3 sequence: CAWNQGAYGYTF. The CDR3 region has the DNA TGTGCCTGGAATCAGGGGGCATATGGCTACACCTTC. Full variable domain (remainder filled in from reference TRBV30 and TRBJ1-2): SQTIHQWPATLVQPVGSPLSLECTVEGTSNPNLYWYRQAAGRGLQLLFYSVGIGQISSEVPQNLSASRPQDRQFILSSKKLLLSDSGFYLCAWNQGAYGYTFGSGTRLTVV.

This sequence joins TRBV5-1 and TRBJ2-7; D call uncertain. Trimming took off 0 bases at V and 5 bases at J, with 9 bases between the two ends. The CDR3 runs 13 residues. Germline assignment: CDR1 SGHRS and CDR2 YFSETQ. CDR3 in amino acids: CASSLGGYDEQYF. CDR3 sequence (DNA): TGCGCCAGCAGCTTGGGGGGTTACGACGAGCAGTACTTC.

The chain couples TRBV20-1 to TRBJ2-2; 10 bases align to TRBD2. The CDR3 consists of 15 residues. Germline CDR1 and CDR2: DFQATT and SNEGSKA (reference sequence). Germline trimming cut 3 bases from V and 3 bases from J; bases unmatched to any gene: 4. In DNA, the CDR3 is TGCAGTGCTAGGAGACTAGCGGGTGACACCGGGGAGCTGTTTTTT. This gives the protein CSARRLAGDTGELFF.

The J gene is TRBJ1-1, the V gene TRBV5-1; D not certain. CDR1 is SGHRS and CDR2 is YFSETQ in the germline V gene. Trimming left V 5 bases short and J 1 base short, with 12 bases between. This CDR3 has 14 residues. The CDR3 reads CASSYITANTEAFF. The CDR3, as DNA: TGCGCCAGCAGTTATATTACAGCGAACACTGAAGCTTTCTTT.

The V gene is TRBV20-1, the J gene TRBJ2-1; 13 nucleotides line up with TRBD2. This CDR3 has 17 amino acids. V trimming: 5 bases; J trimming: 1 base; junction bases outside the gene matches: 8. Germline V gene sequence: CDR1 DFQATT, CDR2 SNEGSKA (reference sequence). The DNA of the CDR3 is TGCAGTGCTCGGACTAGCGGGAGAATTATTTCCTACAATGAGCAGTTCTTC. Encoded protein: CSARTSGRIISYNEQFF.

The chain is built from TRBV20-1 and TRBJ2-5, with 9 bases fitting TRBD2. The V gene's germline CDR1 is DFQATT and CDR2 SNEGSKA (reference sequence). This CDR3 comprises 14 residues. V was clipped by 3 bases and J by 4 bases; unmatched bases: 6. For the CDR3, the DNA is TGCAGTGCTAGGTGGCGGGAGGGTAGAGAGACCCAGTACTTC. Protein sequence: CSARWREGRETQYF.

This clonotype came up many times. The chain recombines TRBV4-1 with TRBJ2-5, with unresolved D. CDR1 and CDR2 from the germline V gene are MGHRA and YSYEKL. The CDR3 consists of 13 residues. V lost 1 base, J lost 5 bases, and 8 bases lay in between. The CDR3 loop is CASSQGPQETQYF. In DNA form, the CDR3 reads TGCGCCAGCAGCCAAGGGCCCCAGGAGACCCAGTACTTC.

The chain recombines TRBV15 with TRBJ2-7; possibly TRBD1 for D (5 bases). Trimming took 0 bases from V and 8 from J, leaving 17 bases between them. Germline lookup yields CDR1 LNHNV and CDR2 YYDKDF (reference sequence). The CDR3 has 15 residues. CDR3 bases: TGTGCCACCAGCAGAGATTGGAGACAGACCACTCAGCAGTACTTC. It translates to CATSRDWRQTTQQYF.

This clonotype was found a few times. This chain uses TRBV18 with TRBJ2-3; TRBD2 is a possible D gene (5 bases). CDR3 length equals 15 residues. Germline lookup yields CDR1 KGHSH and CDR2 LQKENI. The germline V and J ends were trimmed by 4 bases and 5 bases, with 16 bases remaining between them. In nucleotides, the CDR3 is TGTGCCAGCTCACTGGACTCCGGGCTCAAAGATACGCAGTATTTT. It translates to CASSLDSGLKDTQYF.

V and J are TRBV10-3 and TRBJ1-2; 9 bases agree with TRBD1. Unmatched junction bases numbered 5, after V lost 4 bases and J lost 2 bases. Germline V lookup: CDR1 ENHRY, CDR2 SYGVKD. The CDR3 is 15 residues long. CDR3 bases: TGTGCCATCAGTGGTCTCGGACAGGGGAACTATGGCTACACCTTC. It translates to CAISGLGQGNYGYTF.

The V and J genes are TRBV12-3 or TRBV12-4 and TRBJ1-6; TRBD1 aligns across 8 bases. J lost 3 bases, V lost 6 bases, and 7 bases had no gene match. This CDR3 has 16 amino acids. CDR3 sequence: CASSPNDRGYNSPLHF. The DNA for the CDR3 is TGTGCCAGCAGCCCGAATGACAGGGGCTATAATTCACCCCTCCACTTT.